This record concerns one T cell receptor beta chain sequence. Antigen specificity is unknown. This sample was included in a study of a mutant IDH1 vaccine in newly diagnosed glioma. Study background: Previous care, which was radiotherapy, temozolomide, or both, most often involved both.

Clones were read by immunoSEQ multiplex PCR, and TCRdb kept only the in-frame ones, dropping some. This table holds around 62,000 clones, 75% to 90% found once. Sample time point: week 11, during vaccination. With topical imiquimod, each dose of the vaccine consisted of 300 ug of mutant IDH1 20-mer peptide. With V trimmed by 2 bases and J by 6 bases, 12 bases remained unmatched. This CDR3 comprises 17 residues. Germline CDR1 and CDR2: SEHNR and FQNEAQ (reference sequence). Sequences were derived from PBMCs, sampled from a glioma patient whose treatment included an IDH1 peptide vaccine. The chain carries TRBV7-9 and TRBJ1-2; 10 bases align to TRBD1. The receptor's source is a man aged 40-49 years with glioma. CDR3 coding DNA: TGTGCCAGCAGCTTATTAGGGCCGAGACAGGGGGCCCATGGCTACACCTTC. It codes for CASSLLGPRQGAHGYTF.